Below, 29 T cell receptor beta chains from the same sample are listed, as sequenced in a study of pediatric ulcerative colitis. Sequencing used immunoSEQ multiplex PCR; TCRdb keeps in-frame clones, though not all of them. The data contain 40,000 to 60,000 clones, around 76% of them singletons. One to two pinch biopsies were taken from the rectum during colonoscopy. Source material: gut tissue. The origin of the receptors is a girl aged 5-17 years with moderate ulcerative colitis.

The rearrangement links TRBV4-3 to TRBJ1-4; D possibly corresponds to TRBD1 (6 bases). The germline V gene encodes CDR1 LGHNA and CDR2 YSLEER. CDR3 size: 18 residues. With 0 bases removed from V and 0 bases from J, the gap between germline ends came to 14 bases. The CDR3: CASSQDRAGATTNEKLFF. The CDR3 region has the DNA TGCGCCAGCAGCCAAGATCGGGCAGGGGCAACAACTAATGAAAAACTGTTTTTT.

The chain joins TRBV5-4 to TRBJ2-3; D might be TRBD1 (6 bases). Germline V CDR1 and CDR2: SGHNT, YYREEE (reference sequence). The CDR3 spans 15 residues. Trimming removed 0 bases at V and 2 bases at J, with 10 bases between. The CDR3 region has the DNA TGTGCCAGCAGCTTGGCGGGACAAGTCACAGATACGCAGTATTTT. This translates into CASSLAGQVTDTQYF. The full variable domain, in which reference TRBV5-4 and TRBJ2-3 provide the parts outside the CDR3, is ETGVTQSPTHLIKTRGQQVTLRCSSQSGHNTVSWYQQALGQGPQFIFQYYREEENGRGNFPPRFSGLQFPNYSSELNVNALELDDSALYLCASSLAGQVTDTQYFGPGTRLTVL.

The chain carries TRBV5-1 and TRBJ2-6; D ambiguous. Germline lookup yields CDR1 SGHRS and CDR2 YFSETQ. The ends were cut back, 0 bases at V and 0 bases at J, with 1 base in the middle. CDR3 length: 14 residues. CDR3 protein: CASSLASGANVLTF. In DNA, the CDR3 is TGCGCCAGCAGCTTGGCCTCTGGGGCCAACGTCCTGACTTTC.

The chain couples TRBV18 to TRBJ2-7; no definite D call. Germline lookup yields CDR1 KGHSH and CDR2 LQKENI. This CDR3 has 15 amino acids. V lost 0 bases, J lost 0 bases, and 9 bases lay in between. CDR3 loop: CASSPPATSSYEQYF. The CDR3 nucleotides are TGTGCCAGCTCACCACCGGCAACCAGCTCCTACGAGCAGTACTTC. The variable domain in full, completed from reference TRBV18 and TRBJ2-7, reads NAGVMQNPRHLVRRRGQEARLRCSPMKGHSHVYWYRQLPEEGLKFMVYLQKENIIDESGMPKERFSAEFPKEGPSILRIQQVVRGDSAAYFCASSPPATSSYEQYFGPGTRLTVT.

The chain uses TRBV10-3 and TRBJ2-1, with unresolved D. The CDR3 is made up of 12 amino acids. V was pared by 11 bases and J by 5 bases, with 13 bases between. Germline V gives CDR1 ENHRY, CDR2 SYGVKD. As DNA, the CDR3 is TGTGCCGTGGGCCCTGCTCACAATGAGCAGTTCTTC. It is translated as CAVGPAHNEQFF.

The V gene is TRBV19, the J gene TRBJ2-7, with a weak D call TRBD2 (7 bases). The CDR3 totals 16 residues. V lost 3 bases and J 3 bases, leaving 18 bases between the germline ends. The V gene's germline CDR1 is LNHDA and CDR2 SQIVND (reference sequence). The CDR3 DNA sequence: TGTGCCAGTAGTATGACTGCGGGGGCACGGGTCTACGAGCAGTACTTC. Its protein is CASSMTAGARVYEQYF.

The CDR3 protein is CASSLGFSGANVLTF. For the CDR3, the DNA is TGTGCCAGCAGCTTGGGCTTTTCTGGGGCCAACGTCCTGACTTTC. This chain links TRBV5-4 with TRBJ2-6; D gene unclear. V lost 0 bases to trimming and J lost 1 base, with 5 bases between them. Germline CDR1 is SGHNT and CDR2 is YYREEE (reference sequence). This CDR3 spans 15 amino acids.

The chain has TRBV7-2 and TRBJ2-7, with D perhaps matching TRBD1 (6 bases). Germline V lookup: CDR1 SGHTA, CDR2 FQGNSA. The CDR3 sequence is 16 residues long. Trimming stripped 3 bases from V and 4 bases from J, with 19 bases between. This CDR3 reads CASSLNLGTQGYEQYF. The CDR3 coding sequence is TGTGCCAGCAGCTTGAACCTTGGGACACAGGGTTACGAGCAGTACTTC.

This clone occurred once. The chain employs TRBV30 and TRBJ1-1, with 9 bases aligning to TRBD1. CDR3 length: 15 amino acids. Germline values: CDR1 GTSNPN, CDR2 SVGIG (reference sequence). V lost 8 bases, J lost 4 bases, and 14 bases stayed unmatched. The CDR3 nucleotides are TGTGCCGGAGTCCCGGGACAGGGTTTGACCACTGAAGCTTTCTTT. Encoded protein: CAGVPGQGLTTEAFF.

This rearrangement joins TRBV5-1 to TRBJ2-3, with 11 bases aligning to TRBD2. CDR1 and CDR2 from the germline V gene are SGHRS and YFSETQ. The CDR3 extends over 15 amino acids. Trimming took 4 bases from V and 4 from J; bases not matched to a gene: 5. CDR3: CASSQWTSGSDTQYF. The CDR3 nucleotides are TGCGCCAGCAGCCAATGGACTAGCGGGTCAGATACGCAGTATTTT.

The rearrangement links TRBV2 to TRBJ1-1, with D perhaps matching TRBD1 (6 bases). CDR1 is SNHLY, CDR2 FYNNEI, per germline. V lost 11 bases and J lost 1, with 11 bases in between. The length of the CDR3 is 12 residues. The DNA for the CDR3 is TGTGCCGGAACGACAGGGAACACTGAAGCTTTCTTT. Encoded protein: CAGTTGNTEAFF.

The CDR3 reads CASTTSGRYNEQFF. In DNA form, the CDR3 reads TGCGCCAGCACAACTAGCGGGAGGTACAATGAGCAGTTCTTC. The chain combines TRBV10-2 with TRBJ2-1; 12 bases are a match to TRBD2. Trimming cost V 7 bases and J 4 bases; bases outside gene matches: 2. Germline lookup yields CDR1 WSHSY and CDR2 SAAADI. This CDR3 region has 14 residues.

About this clone: Other DNA sequences in the same sample also yield this CDR3. V and J are TRBV4-1 and TRBJ2-2; D gene unclear. The CDR3 loop spans 14 amino acids. Germline CDR1 reads MGHRA; CDR2 reads YSYEKL. Trimming shortened V by 0 bases and J by 4 bases, and 6 bases separated the two germline ends. As DNA, the CDR3 is TGCGCCAGCAGCCAAGACAGGAGCACCGGGGAGCTGTTTTTT. Its protein product is CASSQDRSTGELFF.

The chain couples TRBV7-9 to TRBJ2-3; D remains unclear. The V end lost 5 bases, the J end lost 6 bases, and 24 bases lay between the germline ends. CDR1 is SEHNR and CDR2 is FQNEAQ in the germline V gene (reference sequence). The CDR3 has 17 residues. In nucleotides, the CDR3 is TGTGCCAGCAGCCCTATTAGCATGGGGTTCCGAAGGGATACGCAGTATTTT. Amino acids: CASSPISMGFRRDTQYF.

The CDR3 sequence: CASSFYPGLDHTSQETQYF. DNA for the CDR3: TGCGCCAGCAGCTTCTACCCGGGACTAGATCACACTTCCCAAGAGACCCAGTACTTC. V usage is TRBV5-1 and J usage is TRBJ2-5; 8 nucleotides match TRBD2. Germline V CDR1 and CDR2: SGHRS, YFSETQ. The CDR3 runs 19 residues. The junction had 16 bases not matched to a gene; V was cut back by 2 bases and J by 1 base.

This chain uses TRBV7-2 with TRBJ2-5, with D unresolved. The CDR3 sequence is 13 residues long. Germline CDR1 reads SGHTA; CDR2 reads FQGNSA. V lost 3 bases and J 2 bases, leaving 7 bases between the germline ends. The CDR3 spells CASSFHGQETQYF. The CDR3 region has the DNA TGTGCCAGCAGCTTTCATGGACAAGAGACCCAGTACTTC.

This chain joins TRBV28 and TRBJ1-1; D possibly corresponds to TRBD1 (5 bases). V lost 7 bases and J lost 1, with 16 bases in between. The V gene's germline CDR1 is MDHEN and CDR2 SYDVKM. CDR3 length: 15 residues. CDR3 DNA sequence: TGTGCCAGCACCGCCTTCGTGAGGGGGAACACTGAAGCTTTCTTT. This gives the protein CASTAFVRGNTEAFF.

This chain links TRBV13 with TRBJ1-1; D remains ambiguous. The CDR3 is made up of 14 amino acids. Germline CDR1 and CDR2: PRHDT and FYEKMQ (reference sequence). V was trimmed by 0 bases and J by 6 bases, leaving 11 bases between them. The CDR3: CASSLGRQVAEAFF. DNA of the CDR3: TGTGCCAGCAGCTTAGGACGGCAGGTTGCTGAAGCTTTCTTT.

The chain has TRBV29-1 and TRBJ2-1; no reliable D call. This CDR3 is 14 amino acids long. Germline V lookup: CDR1 SQVTM, CDR2 ANQGSEA. The V and J ends lost 3 bases and 4 bases respectively, with 13 bases between them. The CDR3 is CSVDPPVGYNEQFF. The CDR3 DNA follows: TGCAGCGTTGACCCGCCAGTTGGGTACAATGAGCAGTTCTTC.

The chain carries TRBV5-1 and TRBJ2-3; unclear D gene. Germline CDR1 and CDR2: SGHRS and YFSETQ. V gave up 3 bases and J gave up 2 bases, with 13 bases separating them. This CDR3 has 15 residues. CDR3 DNA: TGCGCCAGCAGCTCTCTGGGCATCAACACAGATACGCAGTATTTT. Translation: CASSSLGINTDTQYF.

The CDR3 bases are TGCAGCGTTTCAGGGGGTTCTTTTGGCTACACCTTC. Translated, it gives CSVSGGSFGYTF. This rearrangement joins TRBV29-1 to TRBJ1-2, with 7 positions matching TRBD1. CDR1 SQVTM and CDR2 ANQGSEA come from the germline V gene. The CDR3 has 12 amino acids. V dropped 5 bases and J dropped 7; count of bases not matched to a gene: 7.

CDR3 coding DNA: TGTGCCAGCAGGGCGGGACAGGGGGCTTACGAGCAGTACTTC. This codes for CASRAGQGAYEQYF. The chain employs TRBV6-5 and TRBJ2-7; 12 bases line up with TRBD1. This CDR3 comprises 14 residues. The junction had 4 bases not matched to a gene; V was cut back by 6 bases and J by 4 bases. Germline CDR1 MNHEY, CDR2 SVGAGI.

The rearrangement links TRBV5-1 to TRBJ2-2; 8 bases are shared with TRBD1. The germline gives CDR1 SGHRS, CDR2 YFSETQ. V was pared by 1 base and J by 3 bases, with 5 bases of the junction left unmatched. CDR3 length equals 16 residues. This chain's CDR3 is CASSLTSTGDTGELFF. In DNA form, the CDR3 reads TGCGCCAGCAGCTTGACATCGACAGGGGACACCGGGGAGCTGTTTTTT.

This chain joins TRBV9 and TRBJ2-7; the D gene could be TRBD1 or TRBD2 (5 bases each). CDR3 length: 15 residues. Trimming cost V 0 bases and J 3 bases, with 13 bases left between them. Germline-derived CDR1 and CDR2 are SGDLS and YYNGEE. DNA of the CDR3: TGTGCCAGCAGCGTAGAGGGGAGCCCGGGCTACGAGCAGTACTTC. Amino acids: CASSVEGSPGYEQYF. Looking up the rest from reference TRBV9 and TRBJ2-7 gives the full variable domain: DSGVTQTPKHLITATGQRVTLRCSPRSGDLSVYWYQQSLDQGLQFLIQYYNGEERAKGNILERFSAQQFPDLHSELNLSSLELGDSALYFCASSVEGSPGYEQYFGPGTRLTVT.

This clone was recorded only once. The rearrangement links TRBV25-1 to TRBJ2-7; TRBD2 agrees at 7 bases. The CDR3 loop spans 18 amino acids. Trimming cost V 4 bases and J 2 bases; bases outside gene matches: 17. The germline CDR1 and CDR2 sequences are MGHDK and SYGVNS. CDR3 residues: CASSGVGSGWTLPYEQYF. CDR3 in DNA: TGTGCCAGCAGTGGGGTAGGTAGCGGGTGGACTCTTCCCTACGAGCAGTACTTC.

The J gene is TRBJ2-1, the V gene TRBV29-1; 7 nucleotides line up with TRBD1. This CDR3 comprises 14 residues. Germline V gene sequence: CDR1 SQVTM, CDR2 ANQGSEA. J gave up 9 bases and V 3 bases, and 11 bases lay outside the gene matches. The CDR3 DNA reads TGCAGCGTTGAGCCCATCGAGACAGGGATTGAGCAGTTCTTC. Protein: CSVEPIETGIEQFF.

The table lists this clone with a count of one. The chain couples TRBV5-1 to TRBJ2-5; the D gene is possibly TRBD2 (6 bases). CDR1 and CDR2 (germline): SGHRS, YFSETQ. The CDR3 spans 14 residues. Trimming left V 4 bases short and J 2 bases short, with 12 bases between. CDR3: CASSGDGGQETQYF. The CDR3 nucleotides are TGCGCCAGCAGCGGGGATGGGGGGCAAGAGACCCAGTACTTC.

V usage is TRBV19 and J usage is TRBJ2-1, with TRBD2 identical over 7 bases. The CDR3 runs 15 residues. J gave up 1 base and V 3 bases, and 3 bases lay outside the gene matches. The germline V gene encodes CDR1 LNHDA and CDR2 SQIVND (reference sequence). The CDR3 here is CASSIGEGSYNEQFF. The DNA of the CDR3 is TGTGCCAGTAGTATTGGGGAGGGGTCCTACAATGAGCAGTTCTTC. The variable domain in full, with the rest retrieved from reference TRBV19 and TRBJ2-1, is DGGITQSPKYLFRKEGQNVTLSCEQNLNHDAMYWYRQDPGQGLRLIYYSQIVNDFQKGDIAEGYSVSREKKESFPLTVTSAQKNPTAFYLCASSIGEGSYNEQFFGPGTRLTVL.

The chain combines TRBV20-1 with TRBJ2-5, with a weak D call TRBD2 (5 bases). The germline V and J ends were trimmed by 6 bases and 4 bases, with 9 bases remaining between them. This CDR3 is 11 amino acids long. Per the germline V gene, CDR1 is DFQATT and CDR2 is SNEGSKA (reference sequence). The CDR3 loop is CSADGRETQYF. As DNA, the CDR3 is TGCAGTGCCGATGGGAGAGAGACCCAGTACTTC.